This is a list of T cell receptor beta chains from one sample in a study of T cells expressing NK-cell markers. After re-calling the 5' RACE reads, TCRdb lists one entry per CDR3 protein, DNA absent. Its table records about 550,000 distinct CDR3 sequences. What was sequenced was blood T cells: a sorted CD56 or NKG2C T cell subset, CD4+ or CD8+ T cells, or bulk PBMC T cells (not recorded which). Receptor source: a man between 18 and 29 years old in good health. Each CDR3 is given with its conserved first and last residue. Each record gives: J gene, V gene, CDR3 protein.

j_gene: TRBJ1-2; v_gene: TRBV30; CDR3aa: CAWSFMYLTDQYYGYTF
j_gene: TRBJ2-5; v_gene: TRBV5-1; CDR3aa: CASSLTRVHVRETQYF
j_gene: TRBJ1-2; v_gene: TRBV7-9; CDR3aa: CASSLALWDRGLGYTF
j_gene: TRBJ2-2; v_gene: TRBV9; CDR3aa: CASSLEAGTGELFF
j_gene: TRBJ2-7; v_gene: TRBV27; CDR3aa: CASSFAGAQEQYF
j_gene: TRBJ2-1; v_gene: TRBV24-1; CDR3aa: CATSEPRRGGGSYNEQFF
j_gene: TRBJ2-1; v_gene: TRBV5-1; CDR3aa: CASSLEYGTPGEQFF
j_gene: TRBJ2-3; v_gene: TRBV14; CDR3aa: CASSQENTGTDTQYF
j_gene: TRBJ1-3; v_gene: TRBV10-3; CDR3aa: CAISSVGAVNTIYF
j_gene: TRBJ1-6; v_gene: TRBV12-3/TRBV12-4; CDR3aa: CASSPAWESDSPLHF
j_gene: TRBJ2-3; v_gene: TRBV29-1; CDR3aa: CSVGPGTGTDTQYF
j_gene: TRBJ2-1; v_gene: TRBV2; CDR3aa: CATEGLAGEGNEQFF
j_gene: TRBJ1-1; v_gene: TRBV6-1; CDR3aa: CAGRLSPMDTEAFF
j_gene: TRBJ2-4; v_gene: TRBV28; CDR3aa: CASSWGSKNIQYF
j_gene: TRBJ2-1; v_gene: TRBV4-3; CDR3aa: CASSQDFAYSGEQFF
j_gene: TRBJ2-1; v_gene: TRBV5-5; CDR3aa: CASSLSGPYSNEQFF
j_gene: TRBJ1-2; v_gene: TRBV27; CDR3aa: CASSLRNMEANYGYTF
j_gene: TRBJ1-1; v_gene: TRBV6-5; CDR3aa: CASSYSKGYPRAFF
j_gene: TRBJ2-1; v_gene: TRBV10-3; CDR3aa: CAIRGLAGENEQFF
j_gene: TRBJ2-5; v_gene: TRBV5-1; CDR3aa: CASRFTSGRGRETQYF
j_gene: TRBJ2-3; v_gene: TRBV15; CDR3aa: CATSRDRAGGTDTQYF
j_gene: TRBJ2-3; v_gene: TRBV11-2; CDR3aa: CASSPRVADTQYF
j_gene: TRBJ1-5; v_gene: TRBV20-1; CDR3aa: CSALRHSNQPQHF
j_gene: TRBJ2-2; v_gene: TRBV11-1; CDR3aa: CASSRDNTNTGELFF
j_gene: TRBJ1-2; v_gene: TRBV12-3/TRBV12-4; CDR3aa: CASDDPDLGGYTF
j_gene: TRBJ2-3; v_gene: TRBV5-1; CDR3aa: CASSPAAGGLTDTQYF
j_gene: TRBJ2-1; v_gene: TRBV4-1; CDR3aa: CASSQGKGGSLRGEQFF
j_gene: TRBJ2-1; v_gene: TRBV20-1; CDR3aa: CSASPLAPGGDEQFF
j_gene: TRBJ2-3; v_gene: TRBV24-1; CDR3aa: CATSESGRASTDTQYF
j_gene: TRBJ2-1; v_gene: TRBV11-2; CDR3aa: CASSFFVGDNEQFF
j_gene: TRBJ2-1; v_gene: TRBV12-3/TRBV12-4; CDR3aa: CASSLGGGQFF
j_gene: TRBJ2-3; v_gene: TRBV4-3; CDR3aa: CASSQEEREADTQYF
j_gene: TRBJ2-3; v_gene: TRBV6-2/TRBV6-3; CDR3aa: CASSRTSDTQYF
j_gene: TRBJ2-7; v_gene: TRBV7-2; CDR3aa: CASSWDDYEQYF
j_gene: TRBJ2-3; v_gene: TRBV5-1; CDR3aa: CASRLTDRTDTQYF
j_gene: TRBJ2-7; v_gene: TRBV2; CDR3aa: CASSEGWTGSYEQYF
j_gene: TRBJ2-5; v_gene: TRBV10-3; CDR3aa: CAISGPGQGVSYQETQYF
j_gene: TRBJ2-3; v_gene: TRBV28; CDR3aa: CASSFPRQGRAQSPTDTQYF
j_gene: TRBJ1-4; v_gene: TRBV10-3; CDR3aa: CAITGTANEKLFF
j_gene: TRBJ2-5; v_gene: TRBV5-1; CDR3aa: CASSFNSGGVETQYF
j_gene: TRBJ2-1; v_gene: TRBV11-3; CDR3aa: CASRIAGVDEQFF
j_gene: TRBJ1-2; v_gene: TRBV6-2/TRBV6-3; CDR3aa: CASTPAGRAYGYTF
j_gene: TRBJ2-5; v_gene: TRBV25-1; CDR3aa: CASSEQGQGKETQYF
j_gene: TRBJ2-2; v_gene: TRBV2; CDR3aa: CASRGTSGIPRNTGELFF
j_gene: TRBJ2-1; v_gene: TRBV5-1; CDR3aa: CASSLAERLMAEQFF
j_gene: TRBJ1-2; v_gene: TRBV20-1; CDR3aa: CSAEPGQPNYGYTF
j_gene: TRBJ2-1; v_gene: TRBV2; CDR3aa: CASSDPGLAGPKQFF
j_gene: TRBJ2-3; v_gene: TRBV29-1; CDR3aa: CSVGLTSGIRYF
j_gene: TRBJ2-5; v_gene: TRBV27; CDR3aa: CASSSRRGQETQYF
j_gene: TRBJ2-1; v_gene: TRBV7-3; CDR3aa: CASSLTPGQLYNEQFF
j_gene: TRBJ1-2; v_gene: TRBV6-2/TRBV6-3; CDR3aa: CASSQQGGINYGYTF
j_gene: TRBJ1-1; v_gene: TRBV7-8; CDR3aa: CASSRSPGQMNTEAFF
j_gene: TRBJ2-3; v_gene: TRBV6-2/TRBV6-3; CDR3aa: CASSHRAGTDTQYF
j_gene: TRBJ1-1; v_gene: TRBV29-1; CDR3aa: CSVALQTANTEAFF